The rows below give T cell receptor beta chains drawn from one sample of a study of blood T cells in healthy people across ages. MiXCR was run by TCRdb on the 5' RACE reads, yielding one entry per CDR3 protein. Of 550,000 to 600,000 distinct CDR3 sequences listed, roughly 28% are singletons. The material sequenced was blood. The source of these receptors is a woman in her 70s in good health. Both conserved end residues are part of each CDR3. Each record gives: D gene, V gene, J gene, clone size, CDR3 protein, CDR3 DNA. D genes are given only for firm matches. Size tells how often a clone was seen (once, few, many) or the class of an expanded clone, and some rows leave it out.

TRBD1,TRBV12-3/TRBV12-4,TRBJ2-3,NA,CASSLAGQGADMQYF,TGTGCCAGCAGTTTAGCCGGACAGGGTGCAGATATGCAGTATTTT
TRBD1,TRBV12-5,TRBJ1-4,NA,CASASQGAFGEKLFF,TGTGCTAGTGCCTCACAGGGGGCTTTCGGTGAAAAACTGTTTTTT
TRBD1,TRBV9,TRBJ1-5,NA,CASSVGQGFDQPQHF,TGTGCCAGCAGCGTAGGACAGGGTTTCGATCAGCCCCAGCATTTT
NA,TRBV7-2,TRBJ2-5,NA,CASSSPGRTQYF,TGTGCCAGCAGCTCTCCTGGGAGGACCCAGTACTTC
TRBD1,TRBV5-1,TRBJ1-2,few,CASSLGGQGDGYTF,TGCGCCAGCAGCTTGGGCGGACAGGGCGATGGCTACACCTTC
NA,TRBV12-3/TRBV12-4,TRBJ2-1,many,CASSSYNEQFF,TGTGCCAGCAGCTCCTACAATGAGCAGTTCTTC
NA,TRBV3-1,TRBJ2-7,NA,CASSSIDSYEQYF,TGTGCCAGCAGCTCGATCGACAGCTACGAGCAGTACTTC
TRBD1,TRBV30,TRBJ1-2,NA,CAWSVSGQGKANYGYTF,TGTGCCTGGAGTGTCTCGGGACAGGGGAAGGCTAACTATGGCTACACCTTC
NA,TRBV20-1,TRBJ2-5,few,CSAFLLAGETQYF,TGCAGTGCATTCCTCTTGGCAGGAGAGACCCAGTACTTC
TRBD1,TRBV6-6,TRBJ1-2,NA,CASSYQGQGLLYGYTF,TGTGCCAGCAGTTACCAGGGACAGGGACTGCTCTATGGCTACACCTTC
NA,TRBV9,TRBJ2-5,NA,CASSVAMGTETQYF,TGTGCCAGCAGCGTAGCTATGGGGACGGAGACCCAGTACTTC
TRBD2,TRBV7-2,TRBJ2-5,NA,CASSPWTSGERFF,TGTGCCAGCAGCCCTTGGACTAGCGGTGAGCGGTTCTTC
NA,TRBV12-3/TRBV12-4,TRBJ1-1,NA,CAGSSRTAYTEAFF,TGTGCCGGCAGCTCCAGGACGGCCTACACTGAAGCTTTCTTT
NA,TRBV30,TRBJ2-2,few,CAWSVGGTGELFF,TGTGCCTGGAGTGTAGGGGGGACCGGGGAGCTGTTTTTT
NA,TRBV29-1,TRBJ2-5,many,CSVTKRGMDETQYF,TGCAGTGTAACTAAGAGGGGGATGGATGAGACCCAGTACTTC
TRBD2,TRBV7-2,TRBJ2-5,few,CASSGLAGVQETQYF,TGTGCCAGCAGCGGACTAGCGGGGGTCCAAGAGACCCAGTACTTC
NA,TRBV7-2,TRBJ2-5,NA,CASSLGTNLARQYF,TGTGCCAGCAGCTTAGGGACAAATCTTGCGCGGCAGTACTTC
NA,TRBV11-3,TRBJ2-1,NA,CASSLGGAGVTYNEQFF,TGTGCCAGCAGCTTAGGGGGGGCCGGGGTGACCTACAATGAGCAGTTCTTC
NA,TRBV29-1,TRBJ2-7,NA,CSVAQGSYEQYF,TGCAGCGTTGCCCAGGGATCTTACGAGCAGTACTTC
NA,TRBV9,TRBJ1-6,few,CASSAGIRSYNSPLHF,TGTGCCAGCAGCGCGGGCATACGCTCCTATAATTCACCCCTCCACTTT
TRBD1,TRBV18,TRBJ1-2,NA,CASSPLGQGQAGYTF,TGTGCCAGCTCACCACTGGGACAGGGGCAAGCGGGCTACACCTTC
TRBD2,TRBV6-1,TRBJ2-1,many,CASSDSSGGRYEQFF,TGTGCCAGCAGTGATTCTAGCGGGGGTCGCTATGAGCAGTTCTTC
TRBD1,TRBV4-3,TRBJ1-4,few,CASSHRTGGDEKLFF,TGCGCCAGCAGCCACCGTACAGGGGGCGACGAAAAACTGTTTTTT
TRBD2,TRBV20-1,TRBJ2-4,few,CSAGLAGGGIKNIQYF,TGCAGTGCAGGACTAGCGGGGGGCGGGATCAAAAACATTCAGTACTTC
TRBD1,TRBV29-1,TRBJ1-2,few,CSVRGLQGALGYTF,TGCAGCGTTCGGGGGCTACAGGGGGCGCTTGGCTACACCTTC
TRBD2,TRBV7-9,TRBJ2-2,NA,CASSRTSGISGELFF,TGTGCCAGCAGCCGGACTAGCGGAATTAGCGGGGAGCTGTTTTTT
TRBD1,TRBV5-1,TRBJ2-2,few,CASRSELGTGGPGELFF,TGCGCCAGCAGATCGGAGTTGGGGACAGGGGGACCCGGGGAGCTGTTTTTT
NA,TRBV3-1,TRBJ1-1,few,CASSPFRDTAEAFF,TGTGCCAGCAGCCCATTCCGGGATACGGCTGAAGCTTTCTTT
TRBD2,TRBV3-1,TRBJ2-1,few,CASREGLAGDEQFF,TGTGCCAGCAGAGAGGGACTAGCGGGGGATGAGCAGTTCTTC
TRBD1,TRBV18,TRBJ1-1,once,CASSTTGQGMNTEAFF,TGTGCCAGCTCAACGACCGGACAGGGGATGAACACTGAAGCTTTCTTT
NA,TRBV11-2,TRBJ1-5,NA,CASSLNSGGQPQHF,TGTGCCAGCAGCTTAAATTCTGGGGGACAGCCCCAGCATTTT
NA,TRBV7-2,TRBJ1-2,few,CASSLARTASGYTF,TGTGCCAGCAGCTTAGCGCGCACCGCTAGTGGCTACACCTTC
NA,TRBV14,TRBJ1-4,NA,CASSQDPQGLATNEKLFF,TGTGCCAGCAGCCAAGATCCCCAGGGGTTAGCAACTAATGAAAAACTGTTTTTT
NA,TRBV6-6,TRBJ1-2,few,CASRDQAVRGYGYTF,TGTGCCAGCCGGGATCAGGCGGTTCGAGGGTATGGCTACACCTTC
NA,TRBV14,TRBJ2-4,few,CASSQGSKNIQYF,TGTGCCAGCAGCCAAGGCTCCAAAAACATTCAGTACTTC
TRBD2,TRBV12-3/TRBV12-4,TRBJ2-3,NA,CATEGGKREVDDGTDTQYF,TGTGCCACCGAGGGGGGAAAGCGGGAGGTTGATGATGGCACAGATACGCAGTATTTT
NA,TRBV5-1,TRBJ1-1,NA,CASSLKSESAFF,TGCGCCAGCAGCTTGAAATCCGAGTCAGCTTTCTTT
NA,TRBV7-2,TRBJ1-6,few,CASSLWAGRSNSPLHF,TGTGCCAGCAGCTTATGGGCGGGACGGAGTAATTCACCCCTCCACTTT
NA,TRBV5-1,TRBJ2-1,few,CASSLDWGTYNEQFF,TGCGCCAGCAGTTTGGACTGGGGTACCTACAATGAGCAGTTCTTC
NA,TRBV7-9,TRBJ2-3,many,CASSPSESTDTQYF,TGTGCCAGCAGCCCTTCGGAGAGCACAGATACGCAGTATTTT
NA,TRBV27,TRBJ2-7,few,CASSPRQGLYEQYF,TGTGCCAGCAGCCCCCGACAGGGACTCTACGAGCAGTACTTC
NA,TRBV30,TRBJ2-5,NA,CAWSIITQTQYF,TGTGCCTGGAGTATTATTACGCAGACCCAGTACTTC
TRBD2,TRBV6-2/TRBV6-3,TRBJ2-1,few,CASRYGGATYNEQFF,TGTGCCAGCAGGTACGGGGGGGCTACCTACAATGAGCAGTTCTTC
NA,TRBV4-3,TRBJ2-7,few,CASSQYPGTYEQYF,TGCGCCAGCAGCCAATATCCAGGGACCTACGAGCAGTACTTC
TRBD1,TRBV6-1,TRBJ2-7,NA,CASSVHSTGPSYEQYF,TGTGCCAGCAGTGTCCACTCGACAGGGCCCTCCTACGAGCAGTACTTC
NA,TRBV7-2,TRBJ2-3,NA,CASSFRAGHTDTQYF,TGTGCCAGCAGCTTCCGCGCGGGGCACACAGATACGCAGTATTTT